The present entry profiles one T cell receptor beta chain with its context. What it binds is unknown. V lost 4 bases to trimming and J lost 5 bases, with 11 bases between them. The V gene's germline CDR1 is SNHLY and CDR2 FYNNEI. The length of the CDR3 is 13 residues. This record comes from a study of cytomegalovirus exposure and HLA in healthy donors. The study's findings and limits: Three chains tied to CMV proved CMV antigen-specific in vitro.

Primers included in the PCR were 60 Vbeta and 13 Jbeta primers. TCRdb keeps only in-frame clones here, not all; method: immunoSEQ multiplex PCR. The sample holds approximately 200,000 clones, 70% to 80% seen once. The chain has TRBV2 and TRBJ2-5; a weak D match, TRBD2 (5 bases). This TCR derives from a girl aged 10 to 17 in good health and CMV-seropositive. Sample: PBMCs. In nucleotides, the CDR3 is TGTGCCAGCAGTGGACTATACGAGGAGACCCAGTACTTC. Protein sequence: CASSGLYEETQYF.